This T cell receptor beta chain was identified in a study of shared clonotypes between healthy human individuals. The assay was immunoSEQ multiplex PCR, and TCRdb's table has in-frame clones only and misses some. This table holds approximately 350,000 clones, 74% found once. The sequenced sample consisted of memory CD4+ T cells sorted from blood. The subset here: CD45RA-negative fraction. The TCR was taken from a man under 40 in good health.

This CDR3 reads CASSGQGTGANVLTF. In DNA form, the CDR3 reads TGTGCCAGCAGCGGACAGGGCACCGGGGCCAACGTCCTGACTTTC. The chain joins TRBV27 to TRBJ2-6; TRBD1 aligns across 8 bases. V was pared by 6 bases and J by 4 bases, with 5 bases of the junction left unmatched. Per the germline V gene, CDR1 is MNHEY and CDR2 is SMNVEV (reference sequence). The CDR3 runs to 15 residues.